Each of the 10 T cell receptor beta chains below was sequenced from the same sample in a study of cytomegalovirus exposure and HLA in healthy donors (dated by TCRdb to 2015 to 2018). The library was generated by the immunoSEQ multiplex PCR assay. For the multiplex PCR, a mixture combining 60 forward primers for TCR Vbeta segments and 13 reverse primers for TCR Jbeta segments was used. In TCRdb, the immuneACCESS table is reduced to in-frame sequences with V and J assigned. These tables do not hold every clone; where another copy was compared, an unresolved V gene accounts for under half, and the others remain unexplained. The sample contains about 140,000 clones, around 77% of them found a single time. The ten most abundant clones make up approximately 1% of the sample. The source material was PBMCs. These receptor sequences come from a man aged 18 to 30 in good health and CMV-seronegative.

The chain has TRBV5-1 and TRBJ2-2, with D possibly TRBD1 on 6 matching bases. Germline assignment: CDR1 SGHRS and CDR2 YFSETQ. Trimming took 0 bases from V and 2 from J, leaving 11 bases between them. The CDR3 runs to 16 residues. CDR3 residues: CASSLDWGPNTGELFF. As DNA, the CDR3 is TGCGCCAGCAGCTTGGATTGGGGGCCTAACACCGGGGAGCTGTTTTTT.

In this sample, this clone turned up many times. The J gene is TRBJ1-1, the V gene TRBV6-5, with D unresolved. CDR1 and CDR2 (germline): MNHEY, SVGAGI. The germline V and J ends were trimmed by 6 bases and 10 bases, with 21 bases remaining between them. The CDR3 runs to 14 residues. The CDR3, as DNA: TGTGCCAGCAGCAAAGGGAGTAGGCGGATACGAGCTTTCTTT. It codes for CASSKGSRRIRAFF.

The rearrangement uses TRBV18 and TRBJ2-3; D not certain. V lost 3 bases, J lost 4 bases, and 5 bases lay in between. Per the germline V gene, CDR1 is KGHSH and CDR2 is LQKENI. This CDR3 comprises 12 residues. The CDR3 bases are TGTGCCAGCTCACCTCAGGCAGATACGCAGTATTTT. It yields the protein CASSPQADTQYF.

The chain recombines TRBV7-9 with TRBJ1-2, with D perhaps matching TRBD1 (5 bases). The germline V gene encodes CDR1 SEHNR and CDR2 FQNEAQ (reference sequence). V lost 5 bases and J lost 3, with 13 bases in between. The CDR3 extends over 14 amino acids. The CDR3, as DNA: TGTGCCAGCAGCCCCGGGGGTAGAGACTATGGCTACACCTTC. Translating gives CASSPGGRDYGYTF.

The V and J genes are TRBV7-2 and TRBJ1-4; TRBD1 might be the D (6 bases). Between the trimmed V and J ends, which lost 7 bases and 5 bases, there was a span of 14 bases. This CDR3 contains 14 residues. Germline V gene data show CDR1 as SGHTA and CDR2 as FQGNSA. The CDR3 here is CASTTGTRNEKLFF. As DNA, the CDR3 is TGTGCCAGCACTACCGGGACAAGAAATGAAAAACTGTTTTTT.

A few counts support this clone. The CDR3 region has the DNA TGTGCCAGTCGACAGGAACAATTCTCACCCCTCCACTTT. Translated: CASRQEQFSPLHF. The chain is built from TRBV19 and TRBJ1-6, with D perhaps matching TRBD1 (6 bases). This CDR3 is 13 amino acids long. CDR1 is LNHDA and CDR2 is SQIVND in the germline V gene (reference sequence). The V end was cut by 8 bases, the J end by 10 bases, with 15 bases between.

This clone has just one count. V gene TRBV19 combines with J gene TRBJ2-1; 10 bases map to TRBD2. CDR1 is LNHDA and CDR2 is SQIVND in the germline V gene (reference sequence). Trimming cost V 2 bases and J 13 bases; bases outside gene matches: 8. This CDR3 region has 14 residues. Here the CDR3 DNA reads TGTGCCAGTAGTATAACGGGAGCTAGCGGGGGACAGTTCTTC. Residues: CASSITGASGGQFF.

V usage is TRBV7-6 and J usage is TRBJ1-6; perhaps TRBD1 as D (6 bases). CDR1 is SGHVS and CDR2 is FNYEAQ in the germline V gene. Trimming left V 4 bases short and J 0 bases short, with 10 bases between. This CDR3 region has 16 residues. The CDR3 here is CASSSGASSYNSPLHF. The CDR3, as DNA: TGTGCCAGCAGCTCAGGGGCGAGCTCCTATAATTCACCCCTCCACTTT.

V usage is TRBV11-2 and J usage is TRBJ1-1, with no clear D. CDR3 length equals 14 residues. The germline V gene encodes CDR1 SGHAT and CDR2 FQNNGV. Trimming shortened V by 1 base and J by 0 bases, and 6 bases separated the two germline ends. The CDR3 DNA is TGTGCCAGCAGCTTAGGCAGGCTGAACACTGAAGCTTTCTTT. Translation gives CASSLGRLNTEAFF.

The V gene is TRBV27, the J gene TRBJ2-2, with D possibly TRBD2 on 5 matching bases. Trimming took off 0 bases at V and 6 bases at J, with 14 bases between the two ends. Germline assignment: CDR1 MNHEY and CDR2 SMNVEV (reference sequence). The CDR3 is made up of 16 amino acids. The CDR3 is CASSLSGGGYAGELFF. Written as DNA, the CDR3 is TGTGCCAGCAGTTTATCAGGAGGAGGATACGCCGGGGAGCTGTTTTTT.